The 18 T cell receptor beta chains below all came from one sample that was sequenced in a study of T cells in Graves' hyperthyroidism and ophthalmopathy. Researchers amplified the TCR beta CDR3 regions from RNA transcripts. The TCR CDR3 first-round RT-PCR relied on the HTBI primer set. Using its own MiXCR run on the multiplex PCR reads, TCRdb lists one record per CDR3 protein. The sample consists of about 300,000 distinct CDR3 sequences, roughly 19% of them appearing once. The specimen was blood. These receptors were collected from a man in his forties or fifties with Graves' ophthalmopathy.

This clonotype was detected many times. This chain uses TRBV28 with TRBJ1-6, with 7 nucleotides matching TRBD1. CDR3 length: 14 residues. Germline loops: CDR1 MDHEN, CDR2 SYDVKM. V trimming: 5 bases; J trimming: 6 bases; junction bases outside the gene matches: 4. CDR3 sequence reads: CASSPGQSNSPLHF. In DNA, the CDR3 is TGTGCCAGCAGTCCGGGACAGTCTAATTCACCCCTCCACTTT.

This clonotype was seen repeatedly, ten times or more. This rearrangement joins TRBV29-1 to TRBJ2-6, with unresolved D. In germline, CDR1 is SQVTM, CDR2 ANQGSEA. The V gene lost 4 bases and the J gene lost 0 bases, with 4 bases spanning the gap. The CDR3 is 13 residues long. The CDR3 coding sequence is TGCAGCGTTGCGAGCTCTGGGGCCAACGTCCTGACTTTC. It encodes CSVASSGANVLTF.

This clonotype was seen a few times. This chain uses TRBV7-2 with TRBJ2-3, with D unclear. Germline CDR1 reads SGHTA; CDR2 reads FQGNSA. The CDR3 spans 11 residues. Trimming removed 8 bases from V and 2 bases from J, with 5 bases in between. The CDR3 bases are TGTGCCAGCGGGGACACAGATACGCAGTATTTT. Translated, it gives CASGDTDTQYF.

This sequence joins TRBV15 and TRBJ1-5; perhaps TRBD1 as D (5 bases). CDR1 and CDR2 from the germline V gene are LNHNV and YYDKDF (reference sequence). The length of the CDR3 is 15 residues. The germline V and J ends were trimmed by 0 bases and 7 bases, with 13 bases remaining between them. CDR3 sequence (DNA): TGTGCCACCAGCAGAGATTGGGGACCCGGCCAGCCCCAGCATTTT. Its protein product is CATSRDWGPGQPQHF. Combining the CDR3 with reference TRBV15 and TRBJ1-5 gives the whole variable domain DAMVIQNPRYQVTQFGKPVTLSCSQTLNHNVMYWYQQKSSQAPKLLFHYYDKDFNNEADTPDNFQSRRPNTSFCFLDIRSPGLGDTAMYLCATSRDWGPGQPQHFGDGTRLSIL.

This clonotype was counted at least ten times. This chain joins TRBV7-8 and TRBJ2-7; 11 nucleotides agree with TRBD2. With 0 bases clipped from V and 4 bases from J, the junction kept 5 bases outside the gene matches. This CDR3 is built from 16 residues. The germline V gene has CDR1 SGHVS and CDR2 FQNEAQ. The CDR3 here is CASSLAPGLAVYEQYF. In nucleotides, the CDR3 is TGTGCCAGCAGCTTAGCTCCGGGACTAGCGGTGTACGAGCAGTACTTC. Looking up the rest from reference TRBV7-8 and TRBJ2-7 gives the full variable domain: GAGVSQSPRYKVAKRGQDVALRCDPISGHVSLFWYQQALGQGPEFLTYFQNEAQLDKSGLPSDRFFAERPEGSVSTLKIQRTQQEDSAVYLCASSLAPGLAVYEQYFGPGTRLTVT.

The table lists this clonotype with a few counts. The chain is built from TRBV28 and TRBJ2-7; the D gene is possibly TRBD2 (5 bases). V was cut by 8 bases and J by 1 base, with 15 bases left in between. Germline CDR1 is MDHEN and CDR2 is SYDVKM. The CDR3 runs 14 residues. The chain's CDR3 is CASYGGPYSYEQYF. CDR3 DNA: TGTGCCAGCTACGGAGGTCCCTATTCCTACGAGCAGTACTTC. The entire variable domain, with the rest obtained from reference TRBV28 and TRBJ2-7, is as follows: DVKVTQSSRYLVKRTGEKVFLECVQDMDHENMFWYRQDPGLGLRLIYFSYDVKMKEKGDIPEGYSVSREKKERFSLILESASTNQTSMYLCASYGGPYSYEQYFGPGTRLTVT.

This clonotype appeared many times. The chain links TRBV10-3 to TRBJ1-5, with D possibly being TRBD1 (6 bases). The germline CDR1 and CDR2 sequences are ENHRY and SYGVKD. V shed 6 bases and J shed 5 bases, with 17 bases lying between them. The CDR3 covers 15 residues. Here the CDR3 reads CAISDTGKGYQPQHF. The DNA for the CDR3 is TGTGCCATCAGCGATACAGGGAAAGGGTATCAGCCCCAGCATTTT.

V is TRBV11-2 and J is TRBJ2-7; 10 bases align to TRBD2. Losses at the gene ends were 3 bases for V and 6 bases for J; bases not matched to a gene: 2. This CDR3 contains 13 residues. CDR1 and CDR2 (germline): SGHAT, FQNNGV. CDR3 residues: CASSFEREGEQYF. DNA for the CDR3: TGTGCCAGCAGCTTCGAGCGGGAGGGCGAGCAGTACTTC.

This clonotype was picked up many times. The CDR3: CASSLEGQSNEQFF. CDR3 in DNA: TGTGCCAGCAGCTTAGAGGGACAGAGCAATGAGCAGTTCTTC. This chain joins TRBV7-9 and TRBJ2-1; 7 bases map to TRBD1. Germline V CDR1 and CDR2: SEHNR, FQNEAQ (reference sequence). J was trimmed by 6 bases and V by 1 base; bases with no gene match: 3. This CDR3 comprises 14 residues.

This clonotype was counted between two and nine times. A read error may produce the germline difference seen at one junction end. The chain joins TRBV12-3 or TRBV12-4 to TRBJ2-2; maybe TRBD1 (6 bases). The length of the CDR3 is 15 residues. The CDR3 spells CAGSLTLGGTGELFF. The CDR3 DNA follows: TGTGCCGGCAGTTTAACCCTAGGGGGCACCGGGGAGCTGTTTTTT.

This clonotype was found a few times. This sequence joins TRBV20-1 and TRBJ1-2; maybe TRBD1 (5 bases). Trimming took 1 base from V and 8 from J, leaving 26 bases between them. Germline lookup yields CDR1 DFQATT and CDR2 SNEGSKA (reference sequence). The length of the CDR3 is 17 residues. CDR3 sequence: CSARALPRRGGVGGYTF. For the CDR3, the DNA is TGCAGTGCTAGAGCTCTACCCCGGAGGGGCGGGGTCGGAGGCTACACCTTC.

This clonotype showed up many times. The chain is built from TRBV20-1 and TRBJ2-7; D gene ambiguous. V dropped 4 bases and J dropped 2 bases, with 12 bases sitting between them. Looked up from germline, CDR1 is DFQATT and CDR2 is SNEGSKA (reference sequence). The CDR3 length is 13 residues. CDR3 DNA: TGCAGTGCTACGACGGTGGTGGCCTACGAGCAGTACTTC. Encoded protein: CSATTVVAYEQYF.

At least ten counts were recorded for this clonotype. This chain links TRBV2 with TRBJ1-5; D not resolved. V lost 1 base to trimming and J lost 5 bases, with 9 bases between them. This CDR3 is built from 14 residues. Germline V gene sequence: CDR1 SNHLY, CDR2 FYNNEI. The CDR3 DNA sequence: TGTGCCAGCAGTGAAGTGGACCCTTATCAGCCCCAGCATTTT. This sequence encodes CASSEVDPYQPQHF.

There are a few counts of this clonotype. The gene calls are TRBV5-1 and TRBJ2-5; 7 bases align to TRBD1. Germline CDR1 reads SGHRS; CDR2 reads YFSETQ. The CDR3 consists of 13 residues. The V segment lost 5 bases and the J segment 3 bases; nucleotides outside the gene matches: 4. The CDR3 is CASRRDSEETQYF. The CDR3 DNA is TGCGCCAGCAGGAGGGACAGCGAAGAGACCCAGTACTTC. The complete variable domain, with remaining parts taken from reference TRBV5-1 and TRBJ2-5, reads KAGVTQTPRYLIKTRGQQVTLSCSPISGHRSVSWYQQTPGQGLQFLFEYFSETQRNKGNFPGRFSGRQFSNSRSEMNVSTLELGDSALYLCASRRDSEETQYFGPGTRLLVL.

The chain has TRBV20-1 and TRBJ2-3; 10 bases are shared with TRBD2. The CDR3 contains 15 residues. The germline V gene has CDR1 DFQATT and CDR2 SNEGSKA (reference sequence). V gave up 2 bases and J gave up 5 bases; unmatched junction bases: 7. The CDR3 nucleotides read TGCAGTGCTAGAAACCTAGCGGGAGTTGTAGATACGCAGTATTTT. Residues: CSARNLAGVVDTQYF.

This clonotype was seen repeatedly, ten times or more. V is TRBV11-2 and J is TRBJ2-7; TRBD1 matches at 12 bases. Germline lookup yields CDR1 SGHAT and CDR2 FQNNGV. The CDR3 length is 17 residues. V shed 5 bases, J shed 4 bases, and the junction held 12 bases outside the gene matches. The CDR3 protein is CASSPRPRDRGRYEQYF. The CDR3 DNA follows: TGTGCCAGCAGCCCTCGACCCCGGGACAGGGGGCGTTACGAGCAGTACTTC.

This clonotype was observed many times. The V call is TRBV30, the J call TRBJ2-5; D possibly corresponds to TRBD1 (6 bases). CDR1 is GTSNPN and CDR2 is SVGIG in the germline V gene (reference sequence). This CDR3 comprises 15 residues. Trimming removed 0 bases at V and 1 base at J, with 12 bases between. The CDR3 region has the DNA TGTGCCTGGAGTGTATTGGGGGCAGTCCAAGAGACCCAGTACTTC. This translates into CAWSVLGAVQETQYF.

This clonotype was observed a handful of times. This chain joins TRBV5-6 and TRBJ2-5, with 8 bases identical to TRBD1. Germline V gives CDR1 SGHDT, CDR2 YYEEEE. Trimming at V came to 4 bases and at J to 5 bases, leaving 13 bases not matched to a gene. The CDR3 runs 16 residues. CDR3 protein: CASSPTGQGGWETQYF. Written as DNA, the CDR3 is TGTGCCAGCAGCCCGACAGGACAGGGTGGTTGGGAGACCCAGTACTTC.